This T cell receptor (beta chain) was identified during a study of patients and donors after allogeneic stem cell transplantation. This CDR3 has 13 residues. The ends were cut back, 4 bases at V and 3 bases at J, with 10 bases in the middle. CDR1 and CDR2 from the germline V gene are SGHRS and YFSETQ. Each CDR3 protein gets one entry after TCRdb re-called the RT-PCR reads with MiXCR. The sample carries about 160,000 distinct CDR3 sequences, approximately 35% recorded once. A few counts support this clonotype. Sequenced material: blood, either unsorted or a sorted T cell fraction (not recorded which). The clonotype originates from a human donor who was either an allogeneic HSCT recipient or a stem cell or donor lymphocyte infusion donor (not recorded which). It is not recorded whose cells these are; they may come from a transplant donor. The V and J genes are TRBV5-1 and TRBJ1-1; no definite D call. The CDR3 region is CASSTSSDTEAFF. In DNA, the CDR3 is TGCGCCAGCAGCACGTCCTCTGACACTGAAGCTTTCTTT.